This TCR beta chain is drawn from a study of shared clonotypes between healthy human individuals. As for the study in general: Per-donor plates numbered three CD4 naive, three CD4 memory, two CD8 naive and one CD8 memory.

CD45RO-negative CD8 cells positively selected for CCR7 made up the naive population, which excluded terminally differentiated effector memory CD45RA+ cells. Per germline, CDR1 SGHNT and CDR2 YYREEE (reference sequence). With V trimmed by 4 bases and J by 8 bases, 3 bases remained unmatched. The CDR3 is 12 residues long. Clones were sequenced by immunoSEQ multiplex PCR, and TCRdb holds only the in-frame ones, with some missing. The sample includes 1.5 million to 2.5 million clones, roughly 95% of them seen just once. General study points: In general, naive subsets displayed greater estimated richness than memory subsets did. Naive CD4 clonotype sharing across several donors was 4% to 5.5%. Non-shared clonotypes were found to have lower generation probabilities than the clonotypes that were shared by all four of the sorted-subset donors.

This clone was observed a single time. Its matching antigen is unknown. The chain couples TRBV5-4 to TRBJ2-4; 7 bases line up with TRBD2. Sequences were obtained from naive CD8+ T cells sorted from blood. This TCR was recovered from a man aged 18 to 29 in good health. For the CDR3, the DNA is TGTGCCAGCAGCGCCCGGGGGGACATTCAGTACTTC. This translates into CASSARGDIQYF.